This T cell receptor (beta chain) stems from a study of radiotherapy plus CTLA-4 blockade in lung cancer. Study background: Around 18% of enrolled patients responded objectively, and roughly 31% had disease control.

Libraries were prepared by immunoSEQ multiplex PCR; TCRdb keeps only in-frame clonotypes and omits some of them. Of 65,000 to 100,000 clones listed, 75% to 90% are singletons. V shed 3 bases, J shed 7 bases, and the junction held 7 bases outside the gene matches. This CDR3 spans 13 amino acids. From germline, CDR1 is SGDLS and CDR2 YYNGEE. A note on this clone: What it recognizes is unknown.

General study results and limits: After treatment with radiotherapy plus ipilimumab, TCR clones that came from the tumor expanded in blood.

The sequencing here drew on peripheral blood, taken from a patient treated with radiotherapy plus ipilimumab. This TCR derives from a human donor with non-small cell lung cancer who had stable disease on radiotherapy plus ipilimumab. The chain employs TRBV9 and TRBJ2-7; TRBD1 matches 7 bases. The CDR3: CASSDRVTGEQYF. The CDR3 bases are TGTGCCAGCAGCGACAGGGTGACAGGGGAGCAGTACTTC.